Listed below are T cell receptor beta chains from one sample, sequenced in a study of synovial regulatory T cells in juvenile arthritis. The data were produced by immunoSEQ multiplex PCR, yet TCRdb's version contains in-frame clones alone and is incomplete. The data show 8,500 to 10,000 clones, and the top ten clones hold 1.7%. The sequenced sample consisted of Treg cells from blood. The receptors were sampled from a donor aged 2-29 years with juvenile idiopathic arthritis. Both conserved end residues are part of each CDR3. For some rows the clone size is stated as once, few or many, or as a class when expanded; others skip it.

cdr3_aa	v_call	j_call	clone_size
CASSLYRGYTGELFF	TRBV28	TRBJ2-2	.
CASTANAPGTGAWNEQFF	TRBV19	TRBJ2-1	.
CASSLGRFGKLFF	TRBV13	TRBJ1-4	.
CASRLGVRDSIYNEQFF	TRBV5-1	TRBJ2-1	.
CSVRGLAVSTDTQYF	TRBV29-1	TRBJ2-3	.
CASASGTATYEQYF	TRBV27	TRBJ2-7	.
CACTRPTDTQYF	TRBV30	TRBJ2-3	.
CASSVAQSNTEAFF	TRBV9	TRBJ1-1	.
CASRLLGGNTIYF	TRBV12-2	TRBJ1-3	medium-sized
CASSSPGASYNEQFF	TRBV5-1	TRBJ2-1	.
CASSGQTGADTQYF	TRBV6-1	TRBJ2-3	.
CASSARGGGGTDTQYF	TRBV9	TRBJ2-3	.
CASRSEKLFF	TRBV25-1	TRBJ1-4	.
CASSLGRSSNEKLFF	TRBV19	TRBJ1-4	.
CASSQDRGAGYNEQFF	TRBV4-1	TRBJ2-1	.
CSVERAGTEAFF	TRBV29-1	TRBJ1-1	.
CASSPLVSYEQYF	TRBV2	TRBJ2-7	.
CASIGWNTGELFF	TRBV28	TRBJ2-2	.
CASSQQRGTGANVPTF	TRBV4-3	TRBJ2-6	.
CASSLPRLAGVGNEQFF	TRBV25-1	TRBJ2-1	.
CASSQDRAAGGEAFF	TRBV4-3	TRBJ1-1	.
CASSFRSGWNTEAFF	TRBV5-6	TRBJ1-1	.
CASSPPWVSYGYTF	TRBV7-9	TRBJ1-2	.
CASDRALSGANVLTF	TRBV6-1	TRBJ2-6	.
CAISVRQGGSTDTQYF	TRBV10-3	TRBJ2-3	.
CASSGQVGYEQYF	TRBV2	TRBJ2-7	.
CASSLGTADTQYF	TRBV7-3	TRBJ2-3	.
CASSTDRGGTGELFF	TRBV5-1	TRBJ2-2	.
CASSSHGGDTEAFF	TRBV6-5	TRBJ1-1	.
CASSEARTKETQYF	TRBV2	TRBJ2-5	.
CSVAPAYVGRRYEQYF	TRBV29-1	TRBJ2-7	.
CASSQGVYQETQYF	TRBV4-2	TRBJ2-5	.
CASHRDSYTEAFF	TRBV5-8	TRBJ1-1	.
CASSEPFWAGRNQPQHF	TRBV10-1	TRBJ1-5	.
CASNFAKTHQPQHF	TRBV2	TRBJ1-5	.
CASSPGHFNTEAFF	TRBV18	TRBJ1-1	.
CASSEARREAFF	TRBV2	TRBJ1-1	.
CASSPGGLATDTQYF	TRBV18	TRBJ2-3	.
CASSPDRYTEAFF	TRBV9	TRBJ1-1	.
CASSSRGLGYGYTF	TRBV5-8	TRBJ1-2	.
CASSTGLAGKAGYEQYF	TRBV19	TRBJ2-7	.
CASSEGLAGELFF	TRBV10-1	TRBJ2-2	.